One sample yielded the 14 T cell receptor beta chains listed below, sequenced in a study of shared clonotypes between healthy human individuals. Sequencing was performed with immunoSEQ multiplex PCR; in TCRdb, only in-frame clones are kept and a portion is missing. Here the sample spans fewer than 550,000 clones, 75% to 80% being singletons. Sequenced material: PBMCs. The receptors originated from a woman aged 40 to 50 in good health. Some clones in this sample may be carry-over from other donors' samples.

The gene calls are TRBV4-1 and TRBJ2-7; 7 bases align to TRBD1. V lost 6 bases to trimming and J lost 2 bases; unmatched junction nucleotides: 13. There are 16 residues in the CDR3. In germline, CDR1 is MGHRA, CDR2 YSYEKL. CDR3 DNA: TGCGCCAGCAGTCAAAGGGCCGGACAGGCCCCCTACGAGCAGTACTTC. Its translation: CASSQRAGQAPYEQYF.

Written as DNA, the CDR3 is TGTGCCAGCAGCTTAGATCAGGGGTTCACCCTCCACTTT. This encodes CASSLDQGFTLHF. The chain has TRBV11-2 and TRBJ1-6, with a weak D call TRBD1 (6 bases). This CDR3 is 13 amino acids long. Germline loops: CDR1 SGHAT, CDR2 FQNNGV. Trimming removed 0 bases at V and 14 bases at J, with 11 bases between.

This chain links TRBV11-3 with TRBJ2-2; D gene uncertain. Germline V lookup: CDR1 SGHNT, CDR2 YENEEA. V was cut by 0 bases and J by 4 bases, with 6 bases left in between. CDR3 length equals 14 residues. CDR3 nucleotides: TGTGCCAGCAGCTTAGAACAGAGCACCGGGGAGCTGTTTTTT. This translates into CASSLEQSTGELFF.

The chain has TRBV10-2 and TRBJ2-5, with D possibly matching TRBD2 (7 bases). The length of the CDR3 is 14 residues. Trimming took off 8 bases at V and 3 bases at J, with 16 bases between the two ends. Germline V CDR1 and CDR2: WSHSY, SAAADI. CDR3 amino acids: CASSRRGLEETQYF. CDR3 bases: TGCGCCAGCTCGAGGCGGGGGCTTGAAGAGACCCAGTACTTC.

This chain uses TRBV14 with TRBJ2-3; possible D gene TRBD2, 5 bases. Between the trimmed V and J ends, which lost 3 bases and 3 bases, there was a span of 13 bases. Germline values: CDR1 SGHDN, CDR2 FVKESK. There are 15 residues in the CDR3. The CDR3 sequence is CASSQERTRTDTQYF. The CDR3 nucleotides read TGTGCCAGCAGCCAGGAACGGACTCGTACAGATACGCAGTATTTT.

The chain combines TRBV7-8 with TRBJ1-4; a possible D gene is TRBD1 (5 bases). Germline CDR1 reads SGHVS; CDR2 reads FQNEAQ. The CDR3 runs 19 residues. With 1 base removed from V and 5 bases from J, the gap between germline ends came to 23 bases. The CDR3 loop reads CASSLGHLPKGTENEKLFF. CDR3 sequence (DNA): TGTGCCAGCAGCTTAGGACACTTGCCTAAAGGGACGGAGAATGAAAAACTGTTTTTT.

V is TRBV11-3 and J is TRBJ2-3; 13 bases align to TRBD2. The germline CDR1 and CDR2 sequences are SGHNT and YENEEA. Trimming at V came to 5 bases and at J to 2 bases, leaving 4 bases not matched to a gene. This CDR3 has 16 residues. The CDR3 region has the DNA TGTGCCAGCAGCCAACTAGCGGGAGGGAACACAGATACGCAGTATTTT. Translated, it gives CASSQLAGGNTDTQYF.

The rearrangement links TRBV7-8 to TRBJ1-5; D gene unclear. Trimming removed 3 bases from V and 4 bases from J, with 7 bases in between. Germline V CDR1 and CDR2: SGHVS, FQNEAQ. The CDR3 totals 13 residues. The chain's CDR3 is CASSFQVNQPQHF. CDR3 nucleotide sequence: TGTGCCAGCAGCTTCCAGGTGAATCAGCCCCAGCATTTT.

The rearrangement uses TRBV5-1 and TRBJ2-2; TRBD2 agrees at 7 bases. From germline, CDR1 is SGHRS and CDR2 YFSETQ. With 0 bases clipped from V and 8 bases from J, the junction kept 10 bases outside the gene matches. The CDR3 has 16 residues. CDR3 in amino acids: CASSLGLARGSGELFF. CDR3 DNA sequence: TGCGCCAGCAGCTTGGGACTAGCTCGGGGATCGGGGGAGCTGTTTTTT.

The chain joins TRBV27 to TRBJ2-1; TRBD2 aligns across 10 bases. Germline assignment: CDR1 MNHEY and CDR2 SMNVEV (reference sequence). The V gene end was trimmed by 6 bases and the J gene end by 2 bases; junction bases not matched to a gene: 4. The CDR3 consists of 15 residues. CDR3 coding DNA: TGTGCCAGCAGCAGGACTAGCGGTGCCTACAATGAGCAGTTCTTC. Protein: CASSRTSGAYNEQFF.

The chain links TRBV7-9 to TRBJ2-3, with a possible D match to TRBD2 (5 bases). Germline-derived CDR1 and CDR2 are SEHNR and FQNEAQ (reference sequence). V was shortened by 0 bases and J by 2 bases, with 18 bases between the two germline ends. The CDR3 totals 18 residues. The CDR3 region is CASSLASWTSGHTDTQYF. As DNA, the CDR3 is TGTGCCAGCAGCTTAGCGTCCTGGACCAGCGGTCACACAGATACGCAGTATTTT.

This clone was seen a single time. V gene TRBV11-2 combines with J gene TRBJ2-7; D tentatively fits TRBD1 or TRBD2 (5 bases each). CDR3 size: 13 residues. CDR1 is SGHAT and CDR2 is FQNNGV in the germline V gene. V lost 5 bases to trimming and J lost 3 bases, with 11 bases between them. The CDR3, as DNA: TGTGCCAGCAGCCCTGGGACCGTCTACGAGCAGTACTTC. Protein sequence: CASSPGTVYEQYF.

J is TRBJ1-3 and V is TRBV28, with D possibly TRBD1 on 5 matching bases. Germline V gene sequence: CDR1 MDHEN, CDR2 SYDVKM. Trimming removed 7 bases from V and 2 bases from J, with 9 bases in between. The CDR3 covers 13 residues. DNA for the CDR3: TGTGCCAGCACGGGGGGGGCTGGAAACACCATATATTTT. Translated, it gives CASTGGAGNTIYF.

This clone was counted many times. This chain joins TRBV7-2 and TRBJ1-2; 7 positions match TRBD1. The CDR3 is made up of 12 amino acids. Trimming took 5 bases from V and 9 from J; bases not matched to a gene: 6. Germline V CDR1 and CDR2: SGHTA, FQGNSA. The CDR3 reads CASSVGQASYTF. Here the CDR3 DNA reads TGTGCCAGCAGCGTCGGACAGGCTAGCTACACCTTC.